This T cell receptor (beta chain) appears in the sequencing data of a study of Ad26.COV2.S vaccination and SARS-CoV-2 variants. Documented treatment: about 20 received Ad26.COV2.S at low or high dose, single or two shots; roughly 5 received placebo; per-sample allocation not given. Sampling happened 63 days after the first vaccine or placebo injection. The CDR3 length is 16 residues. Germline CDR1 MGHRA, CDR2 YSYEKL. Losses at the gene ends were 3 bases for V and 5 bases for J; bases not matched to a gene: 8. Notes on the study in general: Compared with placebo recipients, vaccine recipients had higher spike-specific TCR breadth. Placebo and vaccine recipients had non-spike TCR breadth that was similar.

Sequencing was performed with immunoSEQ multiplex PCR; in TCRdb, only in-frame clones are kept and a portion is missing. The sample has fewer than 600,000 clones; roughly nine tenths are singletons. To note about this clone: Its antigen is not identified.

The TCR comes from a person between 18 and 60 years old who received the Ad26.COV2.S COVID-19 vaccine or a placebo. The chain joins TRBV4-1 to TRBJ1-5; TRBD1 matches 9 bases. This specimen was peripheral blood, taken in a trial of Ad26.COV2.S vaccine versus placebo. CDR3: CASSHLYRDRDQPQHF. CDR3 DNA: TGCGCCAGCAGCCATCTATACCGGGACAGGGATCAGCCCCAGCATTTT.